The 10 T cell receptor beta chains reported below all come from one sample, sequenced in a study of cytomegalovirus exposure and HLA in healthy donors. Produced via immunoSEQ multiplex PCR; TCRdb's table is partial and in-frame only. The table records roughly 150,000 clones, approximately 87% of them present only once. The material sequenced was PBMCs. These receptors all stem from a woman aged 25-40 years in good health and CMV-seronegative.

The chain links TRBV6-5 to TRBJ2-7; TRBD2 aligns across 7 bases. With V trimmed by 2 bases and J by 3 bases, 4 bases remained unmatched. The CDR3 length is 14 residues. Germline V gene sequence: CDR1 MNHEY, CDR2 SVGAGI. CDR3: CASSYAGASYEQYF. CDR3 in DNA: TGTGCCAGCAGTTACGCGGGAGCCAGCTACGAGCAGTACTTC.

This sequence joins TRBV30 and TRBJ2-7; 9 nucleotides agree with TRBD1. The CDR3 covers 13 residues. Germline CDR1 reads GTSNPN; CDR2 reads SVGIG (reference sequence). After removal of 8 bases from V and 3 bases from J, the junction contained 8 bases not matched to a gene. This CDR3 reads CALRPGQGYEQYF. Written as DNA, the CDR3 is TGTGCCCTGCGACCGGGACAGGGCTACGAGCAGTACTTC.

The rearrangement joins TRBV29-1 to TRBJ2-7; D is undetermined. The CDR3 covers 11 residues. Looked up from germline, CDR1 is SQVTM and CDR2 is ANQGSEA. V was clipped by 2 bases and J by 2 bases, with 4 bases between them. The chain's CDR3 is CSVESAYEQYF. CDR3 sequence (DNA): TGCAGCGTTGAAAGCGCCTACGAGCAGTACTTC.

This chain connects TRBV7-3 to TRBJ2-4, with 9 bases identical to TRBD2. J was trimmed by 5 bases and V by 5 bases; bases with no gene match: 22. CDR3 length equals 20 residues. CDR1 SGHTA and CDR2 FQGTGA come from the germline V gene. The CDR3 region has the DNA TGTGCCAGCAGCCGATTCTCCCAGGGTTTCGTAGCGGGAGACCAAAACATTCAGTACTTC. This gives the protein CASSRFSQGFVAGDQNIQYF.

CDR3 sequence reads: CATSSNRRNNEQFF. CDR3 DNA: TGTGCCACCAGCAGCAACAGGAGAAACAATGAGCAGTTCTTC. This sequence joins TRBV15 and TRBJ2-1; perhaps TRBD1 as D (5 bases). This CDR3 is built from 14 residues. Germline values: CDR1 LNHNV, CDR2 YYDKDF (reference sequence). Trimming took 3 bases from V and 5 from J, leaving 11 bases between them.

The chain's CDR3 is CASEDRVVYEQYF. The CDR3 coding sequence is TGTGCCAGCGAGGACAGGGTGGTCTACGAGCAGTACTTC. The chain is built from TRBV6-1 and TRBJ2-7; TRBD1 agrees at 8 bases. Germline values: CDR1 MNHNS, CDR2 SASEGT. J was trimmed by 3 bases and V by 8 bases; bases with no gene match: 6. The CDR3 runs 13 residues.

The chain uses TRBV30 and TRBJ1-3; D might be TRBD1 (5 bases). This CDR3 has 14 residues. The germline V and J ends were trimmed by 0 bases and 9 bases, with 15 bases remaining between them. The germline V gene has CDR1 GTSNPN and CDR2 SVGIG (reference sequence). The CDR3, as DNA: TGTGCCTGGAGTGTACGGGGGGGAGTGAGCACCATATATTTT. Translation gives CAWSVRGGVSTIYF.

Here the CDR3 reads CASSQDLIGDTQYF. The CDR3 nucleotides read TGCGCCAGCAGCCAAGACCTAATCGGGGATACGCAGTATTTT. The chain carries TRBV4-1 and TRBJ2-3; D is undetermined. Trimming shortened V by 0 bases and J by 6 bases, and 10 bases separated the two germline ends. Germline V gene data show CDR1 as MGHRA and CDR2 as YSYEKL. The CDR3 extends over 14 amino acids.

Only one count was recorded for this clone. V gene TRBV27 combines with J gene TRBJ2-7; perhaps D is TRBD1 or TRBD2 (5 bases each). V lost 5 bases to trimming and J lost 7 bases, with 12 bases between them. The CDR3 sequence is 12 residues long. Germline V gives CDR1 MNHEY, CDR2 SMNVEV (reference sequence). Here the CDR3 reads CASSVGTGEQYF. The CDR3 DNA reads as TGTGCCAGCAGTGTTGGGACGGGGGAGCAGTACTTC.

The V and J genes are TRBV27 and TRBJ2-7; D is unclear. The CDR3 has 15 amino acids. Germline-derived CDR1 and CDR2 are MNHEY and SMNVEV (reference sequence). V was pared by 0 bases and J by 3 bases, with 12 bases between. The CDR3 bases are TGTGCCAGCAGTTTATCTGTCGATTGGGTCTACGAGCAGTACTTC. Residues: CASSLSVDWVYEQYF.